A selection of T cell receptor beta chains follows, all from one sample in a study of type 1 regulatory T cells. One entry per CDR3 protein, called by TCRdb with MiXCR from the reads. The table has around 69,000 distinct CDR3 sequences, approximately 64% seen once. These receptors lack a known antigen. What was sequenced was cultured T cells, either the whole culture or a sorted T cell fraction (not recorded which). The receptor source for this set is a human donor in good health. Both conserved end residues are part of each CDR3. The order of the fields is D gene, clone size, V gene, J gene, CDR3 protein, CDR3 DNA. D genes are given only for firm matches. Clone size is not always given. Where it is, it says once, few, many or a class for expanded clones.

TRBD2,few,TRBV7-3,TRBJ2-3,CASSLLAGGPVDTQYF,TGTGCCAGCAGCTTACTAGCGGGAGGGCCGGTAGATACGCAGTATTTT
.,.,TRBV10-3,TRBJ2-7,CAISESVFRTGLVEQYF,TGTGCCATCAGTGAGTCGGTCTTTCGGACGGGTCTCGTCGAGCAGTACTTC
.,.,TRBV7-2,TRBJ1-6,CASSPDYSPLHF,TGTGCCAGCAGCCCGGACTATTCACCCCTCCACTTT
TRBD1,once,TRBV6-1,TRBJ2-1,CASSGDRGNNNEQFF,TGTGCCAGCAGTGGGGACAGGGGGAATAACAATGAGCAGTTCTTC
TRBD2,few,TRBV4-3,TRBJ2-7,CASSQDLAAGESEQYF,TGCGCCAGCAGCCAAGACCTGGCCGCGGGAGAATCCGAGCAGTACTTC
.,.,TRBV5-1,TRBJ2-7,CASSFGTIGNEQYF,TGCGCCAGCAGCTTCGGGACCATCGGGAACGAGCAGTACTTC
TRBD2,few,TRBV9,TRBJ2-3,CASSSGGGATDTQYF,TGTGCCAGCAGCTCGGGGGGAGGGGCCACAGATACGCAGTATTTT
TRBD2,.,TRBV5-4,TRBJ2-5,CASSPTSGSQETQYF,TGTGCCAGCAGCCCGACTAGCGGGAGCCAAGAGACCCAGTACTTC
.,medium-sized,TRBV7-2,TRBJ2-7,CASGREYHSYEQYF,TGTGCCAGCGGCCGGGAGTACCACTCCTACGAGCAGTACTTC
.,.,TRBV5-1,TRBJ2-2,CASRAGTPNTGELFF,TGCGCCAGCAGAGCCGGGACACCTAACACCGGGGAGCTGTTTTTT
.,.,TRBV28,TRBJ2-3,CASSSEGGSTDTQYF,TGTGCCAGCAGTTCGGAGGGGGGAAGCACAGATACGCAGTATTTT
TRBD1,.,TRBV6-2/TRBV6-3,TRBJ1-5,CASNQGGLSNQPQHF,TGTGCCAGCAACCAAGGGGGCCTGAGCAATCAGCCCCAGCATTTT
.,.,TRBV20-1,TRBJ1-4,CSASSPGAGKGEKLFF,TGCAGTGCCAGCTCCCCCGGGGCAGGGAAAGGTGAAAAACTGTTTTTT
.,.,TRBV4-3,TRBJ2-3,CAGSQDPALRTDTQYF,TGCGCCGGCAGCCAAGACCCAGCTCTCCGCACAGATACGCAGTATTTT
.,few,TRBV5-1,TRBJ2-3,CASTSPVKSGPHTQYF,TGCGCCAGCACGTCCCCGGTAAAATCGGGTCCACATACGCAGTATTTT